Below, 16 T cell receptor beta chains from the same sample are listed, as sequenced in a study of shared clonotypes between healthy human individuals. The table came from immunoSEQ multiplex PCR; TCRdb's copy has only in-frame clones and leaves some out. The sample includes approximately 1,500,000 clones, 95% to 99% of them seen just once. Specimen: naive CD4+ T cells sorted from blood. As to subset: CD45RA+ positively selected. The receptors stem from a man aged 30-40 years in good health.

The chain has TRBV15 and TRBJ2-3; 8 bases match TRBD1. Germline V gene sequence: CDR1 LNHNV, CDR2 YYDKDF (reference sequence). The CDR3 is made up of 15 amino acids. V shed 5 bases, J shed 4 bases, and the junction held 8 bases outside the gene matches. Here the CDR3 reads CATSLDRGISDTQYF. The CDR3 DNA is TGTGCCACCAGCCTTGACAGGGGCATTTCAGATACGCAGTATTTT.

In regard to this clone: The same CDR3 also results from other DNA sequences found in this sample. V usage is TRBV30 and J usage is TRBJ2-7, with a possible D match to TRBD2 (5 bases). Trimming took off 0 bases at V and 1 base at J, with 10 bases between the two ends. This CDR3 region has 14 residues. From germline, CDR1 is GTSNPN and CDR2 SVGIG (reference sequence). CDR3 residues: CAWSVGGGSYEQYF. CDR3 sequence (DNA): TGTGCCTGGAGTGTAGGTGGAGGATCCTACGAGCAGTACTTC.

This chain joins TRBV5-1 and TRBJ2-5, with TRBD1 matching 9 bases. Per the germline V gene, CDR1 is SGHRS and CDR2 is YFSETQ. The CDR3 totals 15 residues. Losses at the gene ends were 4 bases for V and 1 base for J; bases not matched to a gene: 5. The CDR3 DNA is TGCGCCAGCAGCGCCGGGACAGGGATCCAAGAGACCCAGTACTTC. Translation: CASSAGTGIQETQYF.

The chain links TRBV1 to TRBJ2-3; TRBD1 is the table's D call, not checked against the DNA. TRBV1 represents a pseudogene. This CDR3 contains 15 residues. In DNA, the CDR3 is TGCACCAGCAGCCGGCGGACAGGGGGCGTCGATACGCAGTATTTT. It specifies CTSSRRTGGVDTQYF.

The CDR3: CASSERGTSTYEQYF. CDR3 sequence (DNA): TGTGCCAGCAGTGAAAGGGGGACTTCCACCTACGAGCAGTACTTC. The chain joins TRBV2 to TRBJ2-7, with D perhaps being TRBD1 or TRBD2 (6 bases each). Trimming shortened V by 2 bases and J by 2 bases, and 13 bases separated the two germline ends. The CDR3 loop spans 15 amino acids. Germline CDR1 and CDR2: SNHLY and FYNNEI.

The chain couples TRBV9 to TRBJ2-3, with D possibly TRBD2 on 5 matching bases. CDR3 length: 14 amino acids. V lost 4 bases and J lost 2, with 11 bases in between. The germline gives CDR1 SGDLS, CDR2 YYNGEE. The CDR3 loop reads CASSPGGYTDTQYF. CDR3 nucleotide sequence: TGTGCCAGCAGCCCCGGCGGGTACACAGATACGCAGTATTTT.

The gene calls are TRBV7-9 and TRBJ1-1, with 9 bases lining up with TRBD1. Germline trimming cut 5 bases from V and 5 bases from J; bases unmatched to any gene: 12. The CDR3 has 16 residues. Germline V gene sequence: CDR1 SEHNR, CDR2 FQNEAQ (reference sequence). Here the CDR3 reads CASSELGQGGRTEAFF. CDR3 bases: TGTGCCAGCAGCGAGTTGGGACAGGGCGGTCGTACTGAAGCTTTCTTT.

This rearrangement joins TRBV21-1 to TRBJ2-7. TRBV21-1 is a documented pseudogene. The CDR3 sequence is 14 residues long. CDR3 sequence (DNA): TGTGCCAGCAGGATCGGGGGCCCAAACTACGAGCAGTACTTC. It codes for CASRIGGPNYEQYF.

In this sample, this clone turned up once. The gene calls are TRBV7-8 and TRBJ2-1, with D possibly TRBD2 on 5 matching bases. The CDR3 extends over 17 amino acids. The V and J ends lost 4 bases and 0 bases respectively, with 16 bases between them. Germline V gene lookup returns CDR1 SGHVS and CDR2 FQNEAQ. In nucleotides, the CDR3 is TGTGCCAGCAGCTCCACCCCCCAGCGGAGCTCCTACAATGAGCAGTTCTTC. Its protein is CASSSTPQRSSYNEQFF.

The J gene is TRBJ2-2, the V gene TRBV5-4; maybe TRBD2 (5 bases). Trimming left V 4 bases short and J 5 bases short, with 15 bases between. Germline V gene data show CDR1 as SGHNT and CDR2 as YYREEE (reference sequence). This CDR3 is 15 amino acids long. CDR3 sequence: CASSRADDGTGELFF. The CDR3 coding sequence is TGTGCCAGCAGCCGAGCGGACGATGGGACCGGGGAGCTGTTTTTT.

V and J are TRBV5-1 and TRBJ2-7, with a weak D call TRBD1 (6 bases). CDR1 and CDR2 from the germline V gene are SGHRS and YFSETQ. This CDR3 region has 15 residues. V lost 4 bases and J 6 bases, leaving 20 bases between the germline ends. The CDR3 here is CASSTTPQGPFEQYF. The CDR3 nucleotides read TGCGCCAGCAGCACCACTCCACAGGGCCCATTCGAGCAGTACTTC.

The chain has TRBV4-3 and TRBJ1-5; 7 nucleotides match TRBD1. The length of the CDR3 is 16 residues. V shed 4 bases and J 7 bases; nucleotides not matched to a gene: 13. CDR1 is LGHNA, CDR2 YSLEER, per germline. The CDR3: CASSPTPRQGIQPQHF. DNA for the CDR3: TGCGCCAGCAGCCCCACCCCTAGACAGGGTATACAGCCCCAGCATTTT.

This clone has a single count. The V gene is TRBV29-1, the J gene TRBJ2-2, with a tentative D call TRBD2 (6 bases). Germline lookup yields CDR1 SQVTM and CDR2 ANQGSEA. V was clipped by 6 bases and J by 8 bases, with 22 bases between them. CDR3 length: 15 residues. CDR3 loop: CSVQTLGGVGGELFF. CDR3 sequence (DNA): TGCAGCGTCCAAACACTCGGGGGAGTAGGAGGGGAGCTGTTTTTT.

The chain couples TRBV7-2 to TRBJ2-7; no reliable D call. Germline V gives CDR1 SGHTA, CDR2 FQGNSA. Deletions cut 1 base from V and 13 bases from J, with 14 bases between. This CDR3 contains 12 residues. CDR3 in DNA: TGTGCCAGCAGCTTAGTGGCTGCTGCTCTATACTTC. Amino acid sequence: CASSLVAAALYF.

The chain combines TRBV25-1 with TRBJ1-5; D not certain. The CDR3 consists of 14 residues. The V gene's germline CDR1 is MGHDK and CDR2 SYGVNS. Trimming stripped 5 bases from V and 3 bases from J, with 11 bases between. The CDR3 spells CASSPDGFNQPQHF. In DNA, the CDR3 is TGTGCCAGCAGTCCCGACGGCTTCAATCAGCCCCAGCATTTT. The full variable domain, in which reference TRBV25-1 and TRBJ1-5 provide the parts outside the CDR3, is EADIYQTPRYLVIGTGKKITLECSQTMGHDKMYWYQQDPGMELHLIHYSYGVNSTEKGDLSSESTVSRIRTEHFPLTLESARPSHTSQYLCASSPDGFNQPQHFGDGTRLSIL.

V gene TRBV9 combines with J gene TRBJ2-7; D is perhaps TRBD2 (5 bases). V lost 3 bases, J lost 0 bases, and 13 bases lay in between. Per the germline V gene, CDR1 is SGDLS and CDR2 is YYNGEE. This CDR3 region has 15 residues. The DNA for the CDR3 is TGTGCCAGCAGCGCCTTCGGGGTGTCCTCCTACGAGCAGTACTTC. This translates into CASSAFGVSSYEQYF. The whole variable domain, remainder taken from reference TRBV9 and TRBJ2-7, is DSGVTQTPKHLITATGQRVTLRCSPRSGDLSVYWYQQSLDQGLQFLIQYYNGEERAKGNILERFSAQQFPDLHSELNLSSLELGDSALYFCASSAFGVSSYEQYFGPGTRLTVT.